This T cell receptor (beta chain) was sequenced during a study of T cell responses to AZD1222 COVID-19 vaccine. V dropped 0 bases and J dropped 0 bases, with 5 bases sitting between them. Germline CDR1 and CDR2: SGHTA and FQGTGA. The CDR3 runs 14 residues. The repertoire was sequenced with immunoSEQ multiplex PCR; TCRdb's copy has only in-frame clones and lacks some. This sample yields some 110,000 clones, of which more than 70% are seen a single time; about 4% belongs to the top ten. Findings and limits, study-wide: Spike-specific TCR repertoires showed rising breadth and depth after two AZD1222 doses. Close to half of spike-specific TCRs reportedly recognize unmutated variant regions.

This clone appeared a few times. What it binds is not known. Other DNA sequences in the same sample also yield this CDR3. The TCR comes from an adult who received the AZD1222 COVID-19 vaccine. This chain uses TRBV7-3 with TRBJ1-1; D is ambiguous. The source was peripheral blood, collected 28 days after the second AZD1222 dose. The CDR3 loop reads CASSLTGMNTEAFF. CDR3 in DNA: TGTGCCAGCAGCTTAACAGGAATGAACACTGAAGCTTTCTTT.